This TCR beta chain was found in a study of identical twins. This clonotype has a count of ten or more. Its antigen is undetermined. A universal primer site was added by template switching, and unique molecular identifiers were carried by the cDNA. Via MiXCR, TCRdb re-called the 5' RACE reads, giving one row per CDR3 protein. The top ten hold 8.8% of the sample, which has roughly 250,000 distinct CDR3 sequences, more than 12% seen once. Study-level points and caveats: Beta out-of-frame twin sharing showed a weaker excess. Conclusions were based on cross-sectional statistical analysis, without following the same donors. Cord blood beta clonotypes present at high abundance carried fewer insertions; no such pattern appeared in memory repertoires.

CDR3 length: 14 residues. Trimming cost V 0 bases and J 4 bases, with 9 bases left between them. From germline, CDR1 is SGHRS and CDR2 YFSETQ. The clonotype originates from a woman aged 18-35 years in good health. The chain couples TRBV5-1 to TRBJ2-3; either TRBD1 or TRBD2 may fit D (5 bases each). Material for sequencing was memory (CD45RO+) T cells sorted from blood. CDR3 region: CASSLAGAPDTQYF. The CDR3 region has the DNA TGCGCCAGCAGCTTGGCCGGGGCCCCAGATACGCAGTATTTT.